What follows describes a single TCR beta chain. This specimen comes from a study of PD-1 blockade in classical Hodgkin lymphoma. The CDR3 loop spans 15 amino acids. Germline CDR1 LNHDA, CDR2 SQIVND (reference sequence). J lost 9 bases, V lost 4 bases, and 9 bases had no gene match. Every patient relapsed after autologous stem cell transplantation, and brentuximab vedotin exposure varied. This table comes from immunoSEQ multiplex PCR, and its TCRdb copy is limited to in-frame clones, with some not included. The table includes some 15,000 clones, around 88% detected once. The specimen comprised peripheral blood mononuclear cells (PBMCs), sampled before the second cycle of nivolumab. The receptor was isolated from a human donor with classical Hodgkin lymphoma. The chain employs TRBV19 and TRBJ2-6, with TRBD1 matching over 7 bases. For the CDR3, the DNA is TGTGCCAGTAGTAACCAGGGACAGTCTTTCAACGTCCTGACTTTC. This gives the protein CASSNQGQSFNVLTF.